This T cell receptor (beta chain) stems from a study of graft-versus-host responses after intestinal transplantation. Regarding the study as a whole: There were GvH clones found in recipient marrow, and some of them appeared first in ileum or blood.

The CDR3 loop spans 15 amino acids. Looked up from germline, CDR1 is SEHNR and CDR2 is FQNEAQ (reference sequence). Trimming stripped 5 bases from V and 0 bases from J, with 13 bases between. As for this clone: The antigen is not known.

TCRdb keeps only in-frame clones here, not all; method: immunoSEQ multiplex PCR. The sample contains about 120,000 clones, 90% of which appear only once. The sequence was collected from a human donor who received an intestinal transplant. The sequencing here drew on unstimulated CD4+ T cells sorted from spleen or lymph node cells, taken before intestinal transplant. V and J are TRBV7-9 and TRBJ1-2; D remains ambiguous. The CDR3 DNA is TGTGCCAGCAGCCCCTGGGGAGGAGCTAACTATGGCTACACCTTC. Translated: CASSPWGGANYGYTF.